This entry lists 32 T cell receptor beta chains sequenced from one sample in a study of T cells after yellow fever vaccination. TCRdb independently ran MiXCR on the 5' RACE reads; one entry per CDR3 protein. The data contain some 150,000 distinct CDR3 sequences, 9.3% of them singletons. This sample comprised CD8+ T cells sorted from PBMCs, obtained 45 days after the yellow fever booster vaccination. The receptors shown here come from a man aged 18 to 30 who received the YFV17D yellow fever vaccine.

CDR3 DNA sequence: TGTGCCAGCTCACCGTATGCGGGGGAGGAGACCCAGTACTTC. Its protein product is CASSPYAGEETQYF. V is TRBV18 and J is TRBJ2-5; 7 bases fit TRBD2. The junction had 6 bases not matched to a gene; V was cut back by 3 bases and J by 5 bases. The CDR3 has 14 amino acids. In germline, CDR1 is KGHSH, CDR2 LQKENI.

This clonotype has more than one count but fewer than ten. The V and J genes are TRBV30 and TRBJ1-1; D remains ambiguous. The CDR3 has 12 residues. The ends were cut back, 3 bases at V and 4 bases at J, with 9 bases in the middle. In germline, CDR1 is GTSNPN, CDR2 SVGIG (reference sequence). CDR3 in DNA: TGTGCCTGGAGAGGGTTGGGCACTGAAGCTTTCTTT. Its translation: CAWRGLGTEAFF.

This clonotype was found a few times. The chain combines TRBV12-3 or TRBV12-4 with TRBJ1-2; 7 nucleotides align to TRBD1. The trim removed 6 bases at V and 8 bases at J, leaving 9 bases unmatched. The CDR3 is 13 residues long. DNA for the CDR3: TGTGCCAGCAGGGCACCAGGGGGTTACGGCTACACCTTC. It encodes CASRAPGGYGYTF.

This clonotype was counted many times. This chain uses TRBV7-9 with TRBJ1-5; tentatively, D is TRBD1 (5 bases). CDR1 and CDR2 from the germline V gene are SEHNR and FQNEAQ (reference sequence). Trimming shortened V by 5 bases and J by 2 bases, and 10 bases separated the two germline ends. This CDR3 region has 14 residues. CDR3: CASSLDSGNQPQHF. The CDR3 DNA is TGTGCCAGCAGCCTCGACAGCGGCAATCAGCCCCAGCATTTT.

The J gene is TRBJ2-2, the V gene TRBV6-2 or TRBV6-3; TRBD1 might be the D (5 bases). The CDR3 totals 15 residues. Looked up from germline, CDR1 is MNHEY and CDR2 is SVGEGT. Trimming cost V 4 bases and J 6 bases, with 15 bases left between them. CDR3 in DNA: TGTGCCAGCAGTTCATTATTTCAGGGCCCCGGGGAGCTGTTTTTT. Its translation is CASSSLFQGPGELFF.

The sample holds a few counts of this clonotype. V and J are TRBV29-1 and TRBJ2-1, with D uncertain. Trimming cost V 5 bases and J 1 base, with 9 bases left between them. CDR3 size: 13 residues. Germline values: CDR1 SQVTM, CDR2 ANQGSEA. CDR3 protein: CSVRTLSYNEQFF. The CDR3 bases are TGCAGCGTTCGAACCCTATCCTACAATGAGCAGTTCTTC.

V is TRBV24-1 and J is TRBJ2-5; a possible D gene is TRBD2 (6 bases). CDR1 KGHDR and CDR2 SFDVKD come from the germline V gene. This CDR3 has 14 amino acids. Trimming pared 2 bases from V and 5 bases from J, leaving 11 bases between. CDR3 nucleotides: TGTGCCACCAGTGATTCGACTAGTTTGGAGACCCAGTACTTC. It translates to CATSDSTSLETQYF.

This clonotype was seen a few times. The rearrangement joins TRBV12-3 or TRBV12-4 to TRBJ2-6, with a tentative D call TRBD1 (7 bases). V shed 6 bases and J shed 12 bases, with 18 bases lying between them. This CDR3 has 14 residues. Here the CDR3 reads CASSPRGERSVLTF. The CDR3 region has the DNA TGTGCCAGCAGCCCCAGGGGGGAGAGAAGCGTCCTGACTTTC.

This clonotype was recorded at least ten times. CDR3 protein: CATSRTPGAGELFF. The CDR3, as DNA: TGTGCCACCAGTCGAACCCCCGGGGCCGGGGAGCTGTTTTTT. The chain uses TRBV15 and TRBJ2-2; tentatively, D is TRBD2 (5 bases). Trimming took 6 bases from V and 6 from J, leaving 14 bases between them. This CDR3 has 14 residues. CDR1 and CDR2 from the germline V gene are LNHNV and YYDKDF (reference sequence).

This CDR3 reads CASSNRGSFDEQYV. CDR3 sequence (DNA): TGTGCCAGTAGTAACAGGGGATCGTTCGACGAGCAGTACGTC. This rearrangement joins TRBV19 to TRBJ2-7; 7 positions match TRBD1. The junction had 8 bases not matched to a gene; V was cut back by 4 bases and J by 5 bases. The CDR3 runs to 14 residues. The germline gives CDR1 LNHDA, CDR2 SQIVND (reference sequence).

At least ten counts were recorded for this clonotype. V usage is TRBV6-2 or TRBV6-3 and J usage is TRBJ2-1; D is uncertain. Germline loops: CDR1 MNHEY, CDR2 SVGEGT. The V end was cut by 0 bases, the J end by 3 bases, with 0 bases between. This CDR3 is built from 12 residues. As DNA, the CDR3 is TGTGCCAGCAGTTACTCCTACAATGAGCAGTTCTTC. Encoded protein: CASSYSYNEQFF.

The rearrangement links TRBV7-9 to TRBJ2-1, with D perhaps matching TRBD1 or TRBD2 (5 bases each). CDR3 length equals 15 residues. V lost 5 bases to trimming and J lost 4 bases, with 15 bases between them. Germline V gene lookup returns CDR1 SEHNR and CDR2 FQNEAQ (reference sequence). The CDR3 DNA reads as TGTGCCAGCAGCGGAACTACCGGGACGTACAATGAGCAGTTCTTC. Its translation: CASSGTTGTYNEQFF.

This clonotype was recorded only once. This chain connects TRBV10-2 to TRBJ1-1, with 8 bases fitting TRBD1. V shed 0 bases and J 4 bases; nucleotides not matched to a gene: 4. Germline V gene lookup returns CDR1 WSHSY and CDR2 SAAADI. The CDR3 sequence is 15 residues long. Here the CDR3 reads CASSESTGDITEAFF. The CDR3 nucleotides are TGCGCCAGCAGTGAGTCGACAGGGGATATCACTGAAGCTTTCTTT.

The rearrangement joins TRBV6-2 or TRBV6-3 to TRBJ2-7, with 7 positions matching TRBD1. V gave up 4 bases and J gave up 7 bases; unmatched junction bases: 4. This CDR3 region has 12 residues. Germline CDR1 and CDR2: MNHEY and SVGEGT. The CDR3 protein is CASSSTRGEQYV. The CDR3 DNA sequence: TGTGCCAGCAGTTCCACCAGGGGGGAGCAGTACGTC.

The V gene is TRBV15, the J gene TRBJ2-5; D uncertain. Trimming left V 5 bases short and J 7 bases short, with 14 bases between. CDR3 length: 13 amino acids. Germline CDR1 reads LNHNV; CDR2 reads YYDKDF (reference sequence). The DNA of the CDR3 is TGTGCCACCAGCGGGCCCCCCGCGTGGACCCAGTACTTC. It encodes CATSGPPAWTQYF.

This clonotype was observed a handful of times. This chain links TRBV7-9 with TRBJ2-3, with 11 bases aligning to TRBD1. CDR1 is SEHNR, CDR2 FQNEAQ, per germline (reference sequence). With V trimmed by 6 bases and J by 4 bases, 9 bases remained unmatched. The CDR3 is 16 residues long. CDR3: CASRADPGQGADTQYF. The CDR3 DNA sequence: TGTGCCAGCAGAGCTGACCCGGGACAGGGGGCAGATACGCAGTATTTT. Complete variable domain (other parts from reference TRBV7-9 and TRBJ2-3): DTGVSQNPRHKITKRGQNVTFRCDPISEHNRLYWYRQTLGQGPEFLTYFQNEAQLEKSRLLSDRFSAERPKGSFSTLEIQRTEQGDSAMYLCASRADPGQGADTQYFGPGTRLTVL.

CDR3 in DNA: TGCAGCGTAACGACCGATGAACAGCCCCAGCATTTT. This translates into CSVTTDEQPQHF. This chain connects TRBV29-1 to TRBJ1-5; no clear D gene. CDR3 length: 12 amino acids. The germline V and J ends were trimmed by 6 bases and 7 bases, with 13 bases remaining between them. Germline assignment: CDR1 SQVTM and CDR2 ANQGSEA.

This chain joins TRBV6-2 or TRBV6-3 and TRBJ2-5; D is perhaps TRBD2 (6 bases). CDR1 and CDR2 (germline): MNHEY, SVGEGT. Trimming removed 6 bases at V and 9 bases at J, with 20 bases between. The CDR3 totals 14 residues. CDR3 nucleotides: TGTGCCAGCAGCTCCGGACGGGAGATAGGGGCCCAGTACTTC. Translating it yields CASSSGREIGAQYF.

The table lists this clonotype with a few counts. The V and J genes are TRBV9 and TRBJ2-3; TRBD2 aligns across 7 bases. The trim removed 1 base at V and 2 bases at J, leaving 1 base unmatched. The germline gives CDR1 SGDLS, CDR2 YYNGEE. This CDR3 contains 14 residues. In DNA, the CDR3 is TGTGCCAGCAGCGTAAGGGACTACACAGATACGCAGTATTTT. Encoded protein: CASSVRDYTDTQYF.

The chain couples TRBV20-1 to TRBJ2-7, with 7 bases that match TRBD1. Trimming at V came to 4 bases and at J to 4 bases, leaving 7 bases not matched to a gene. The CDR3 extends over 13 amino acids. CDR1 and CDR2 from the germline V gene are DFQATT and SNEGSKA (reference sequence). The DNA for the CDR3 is TGCAGTGCTAAACCACAGGGGCGGTACGAGCAGTACTTC. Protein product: CSAKPQGRYEQYF.

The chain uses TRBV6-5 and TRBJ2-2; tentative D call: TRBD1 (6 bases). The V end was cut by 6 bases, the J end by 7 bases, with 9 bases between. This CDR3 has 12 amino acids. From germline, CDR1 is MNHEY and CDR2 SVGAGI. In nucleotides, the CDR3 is TGTGCCAGCAGCCGACAGGTCGGGGAGCTGTTTTTT. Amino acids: CASSRQVGELFF.

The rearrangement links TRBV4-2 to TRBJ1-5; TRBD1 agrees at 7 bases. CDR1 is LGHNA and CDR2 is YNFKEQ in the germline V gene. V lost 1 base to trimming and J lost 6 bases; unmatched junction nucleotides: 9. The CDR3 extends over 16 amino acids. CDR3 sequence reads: CASSQAGDRNRQPQHF. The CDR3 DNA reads TGTGCCAGCAGCCAAGCTGGGGACAGAAACCGTCAGCCCCAGCATTTT.

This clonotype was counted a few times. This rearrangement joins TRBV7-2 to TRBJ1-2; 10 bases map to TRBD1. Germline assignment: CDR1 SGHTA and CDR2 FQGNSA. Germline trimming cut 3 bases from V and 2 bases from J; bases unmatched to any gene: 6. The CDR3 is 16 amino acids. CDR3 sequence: CASSLGQGLPNYGYTF. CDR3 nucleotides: TGTGCCAGCAGCTTGGGACAGGGGCTACCAAACTATGGCTACACCTTC.

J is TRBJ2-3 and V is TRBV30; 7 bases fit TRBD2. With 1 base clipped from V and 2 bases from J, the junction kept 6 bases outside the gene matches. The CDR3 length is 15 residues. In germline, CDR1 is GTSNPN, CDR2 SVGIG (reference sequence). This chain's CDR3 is CAWSGLADLTDTQYF. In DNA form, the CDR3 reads TGTGCCTGGAGTGGGCTAGCGGATCTCACAGATACGCAGTATTTT.

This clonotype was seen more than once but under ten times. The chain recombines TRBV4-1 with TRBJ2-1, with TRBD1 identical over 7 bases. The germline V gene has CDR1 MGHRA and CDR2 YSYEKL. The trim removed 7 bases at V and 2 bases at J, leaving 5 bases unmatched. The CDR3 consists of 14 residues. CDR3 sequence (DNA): TGCGCCAGCACCGACAGGGAACCCTACAATGAGCAGTTCTTC. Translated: CASTDREPYNEQFF.

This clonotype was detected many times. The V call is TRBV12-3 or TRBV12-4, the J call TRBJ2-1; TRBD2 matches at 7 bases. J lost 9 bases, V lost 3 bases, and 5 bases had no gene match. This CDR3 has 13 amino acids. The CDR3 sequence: CASSLGGFGEQFF. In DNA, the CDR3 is TGTGCCAGCAGTTTGGGAGGGTTCGGTGAGCAGTTCTTC.

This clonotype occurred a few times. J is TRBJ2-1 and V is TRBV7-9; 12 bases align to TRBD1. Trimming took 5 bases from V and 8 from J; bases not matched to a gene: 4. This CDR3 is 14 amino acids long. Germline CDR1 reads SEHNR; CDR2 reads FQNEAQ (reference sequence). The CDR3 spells CASSAGTGGHEQFF. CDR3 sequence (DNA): TGTGCCAGCAGCGCCGGGACAGGGGGCCATGAGCAGTTCTTC.

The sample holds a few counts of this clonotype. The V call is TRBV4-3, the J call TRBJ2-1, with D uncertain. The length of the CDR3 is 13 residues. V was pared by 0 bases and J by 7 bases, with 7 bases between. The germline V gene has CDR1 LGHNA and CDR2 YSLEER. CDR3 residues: CASSQDYGNEQFF. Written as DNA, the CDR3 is TGCGCCAGCAGCCAAGATTATGGGAATGAGCAGTTCTTC.

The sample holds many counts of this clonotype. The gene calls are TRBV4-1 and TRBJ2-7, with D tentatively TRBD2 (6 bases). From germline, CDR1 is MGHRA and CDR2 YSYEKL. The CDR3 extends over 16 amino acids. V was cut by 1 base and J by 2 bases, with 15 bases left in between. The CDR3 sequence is CASSQGLGTAAYEQYF. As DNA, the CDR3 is TGCGCCAGCAGCCAAGGGCTCGGGACTGCTGCCTACGAGCAGTACTTC.

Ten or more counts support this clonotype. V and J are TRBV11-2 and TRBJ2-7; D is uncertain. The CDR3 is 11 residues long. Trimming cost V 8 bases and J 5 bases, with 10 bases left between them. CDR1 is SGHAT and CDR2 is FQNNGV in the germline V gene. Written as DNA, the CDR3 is TGTGCCAGCTCGGAGAGCCACGAGCAGTACGTC. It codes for CASSESHEQYV.

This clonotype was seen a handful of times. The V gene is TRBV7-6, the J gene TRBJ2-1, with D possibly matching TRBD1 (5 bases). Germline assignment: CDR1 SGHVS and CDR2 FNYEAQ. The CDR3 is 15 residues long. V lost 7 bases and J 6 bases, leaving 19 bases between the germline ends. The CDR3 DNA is TGTGCCAGCACCCCCCAGTCATTCAGGGCCAATGAGCAGTTCTTC. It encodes CASTPQSFRANEQFF.

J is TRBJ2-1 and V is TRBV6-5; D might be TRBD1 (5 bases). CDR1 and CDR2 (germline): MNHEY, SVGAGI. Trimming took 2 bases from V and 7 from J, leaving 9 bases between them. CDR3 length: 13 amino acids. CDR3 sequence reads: CASSYGQGNEQFF. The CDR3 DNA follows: TGTGCCAGCAGTTACGGGCAGGGTAATGAGCAGTTCTTC.